This T cell receptor beta chain is drawn from a study of T-cell reconstitution after alpha-beta-depleted transplantation in children (dated by TCRdb to between 2015 and 2016). Concerning the study at large: T-cell immune reconstitution after TCRalphabeta/CD19-depleted allogeneic hematopoietic cell transplantation in children was quantitatively tracked in the study by means of TCR repertoire profiling.

Libraries came from PCR. Sequencing was performed on an Illumina HiSeq 2500. TCR library preparation used molecular barcoding, with unique molecular identifiers applied to normalize quantification of the TCRbeta repertoire. TCRdb reran the public reads through fastp at Q25 and MiXCR, keeping productive beta chains. All rows with the same CDR3 protein become a single entry with the most common DNA and genes. This sample has around 440,000 distinct CDR3 sequences in its table, and about 10% of those were observed once. About 2.1% of the sample comes from the top ten. What the work shows at the level of the full study, not this receptor alone: Over subsequent months, a decline in hyperexpanded clone frequencies was noted, and after one year, T-cell counts and TCRbeta diversity were mostly ascribed to newly produced T cells. Apparently early alphabetaT-cell count recovery about two months after transplant reportedly relied on only several hundred rapidly expanded clones derived from non-depleted graft cells. In some patients, the high TCRbeta diversity seen at day 60 was put down to recipient T cells and intrathymic progenitors that had survived conditioning.

According to the study, the label for this sample's treatment or condition signals: allogeneic hematopoietic cell transplantation with graft depleted of TCRalphabeta T cells and CD19 B cells. The children who served as transplant recipients had been given grafts of TCRalphabeta/CD19-depleted allogeneic hematopoietic cells. A remark on this clonotype: The antigen it binds to is not known. Per-base quality was not reported, and no clone a single base away is much larger than it.

The source material was PBMCs, sampled before TCRalphabeta/CD19-depleted stem cell transplant. This receptor was taken from a child aged 2 to 15 with inherited bone marrow failure, due to receive a stem cell transplant.

The nucleotide sequence reads as follows: TGTGCCAGTAGTACTCCTCCGGGACGGATCGTAGGCAATCAGCCCCAGCATTTT. This sequence encodes CASSTPPGRIVGNQPQHF. Rearrangement joined TRBV19 to TRBJ1-5, and perhaps TRBD1 as D gene, on 5 matching bases. CDR1 and CDR2 are drawn from the germline V gene (reference sequence): LNHDA, SQIVND. V is pared back by 4 bases and J by 2 bases, with 21 bases lying between the germline termini. From the cysteine up to the phenylalanine, the CDR3 has a length of 18 residues. Only the CDR3 DNA is retained, 54 bases long and in frame from the first base. With the rest looked up from the reference TRBV19 and TRBJ1-5 genes rather than sequenced, the full variable domain is DGGITQSPKYLFRKEGQNVTLSCEQNLNHDAMYWYRQDPGQGLRLIYYSQIVNDFQKGDIAEGYSVSREKKESFPLTVTSAQKNPTAFYLCASSTPPGRIVGNQPQHFGDGTRLSIL.